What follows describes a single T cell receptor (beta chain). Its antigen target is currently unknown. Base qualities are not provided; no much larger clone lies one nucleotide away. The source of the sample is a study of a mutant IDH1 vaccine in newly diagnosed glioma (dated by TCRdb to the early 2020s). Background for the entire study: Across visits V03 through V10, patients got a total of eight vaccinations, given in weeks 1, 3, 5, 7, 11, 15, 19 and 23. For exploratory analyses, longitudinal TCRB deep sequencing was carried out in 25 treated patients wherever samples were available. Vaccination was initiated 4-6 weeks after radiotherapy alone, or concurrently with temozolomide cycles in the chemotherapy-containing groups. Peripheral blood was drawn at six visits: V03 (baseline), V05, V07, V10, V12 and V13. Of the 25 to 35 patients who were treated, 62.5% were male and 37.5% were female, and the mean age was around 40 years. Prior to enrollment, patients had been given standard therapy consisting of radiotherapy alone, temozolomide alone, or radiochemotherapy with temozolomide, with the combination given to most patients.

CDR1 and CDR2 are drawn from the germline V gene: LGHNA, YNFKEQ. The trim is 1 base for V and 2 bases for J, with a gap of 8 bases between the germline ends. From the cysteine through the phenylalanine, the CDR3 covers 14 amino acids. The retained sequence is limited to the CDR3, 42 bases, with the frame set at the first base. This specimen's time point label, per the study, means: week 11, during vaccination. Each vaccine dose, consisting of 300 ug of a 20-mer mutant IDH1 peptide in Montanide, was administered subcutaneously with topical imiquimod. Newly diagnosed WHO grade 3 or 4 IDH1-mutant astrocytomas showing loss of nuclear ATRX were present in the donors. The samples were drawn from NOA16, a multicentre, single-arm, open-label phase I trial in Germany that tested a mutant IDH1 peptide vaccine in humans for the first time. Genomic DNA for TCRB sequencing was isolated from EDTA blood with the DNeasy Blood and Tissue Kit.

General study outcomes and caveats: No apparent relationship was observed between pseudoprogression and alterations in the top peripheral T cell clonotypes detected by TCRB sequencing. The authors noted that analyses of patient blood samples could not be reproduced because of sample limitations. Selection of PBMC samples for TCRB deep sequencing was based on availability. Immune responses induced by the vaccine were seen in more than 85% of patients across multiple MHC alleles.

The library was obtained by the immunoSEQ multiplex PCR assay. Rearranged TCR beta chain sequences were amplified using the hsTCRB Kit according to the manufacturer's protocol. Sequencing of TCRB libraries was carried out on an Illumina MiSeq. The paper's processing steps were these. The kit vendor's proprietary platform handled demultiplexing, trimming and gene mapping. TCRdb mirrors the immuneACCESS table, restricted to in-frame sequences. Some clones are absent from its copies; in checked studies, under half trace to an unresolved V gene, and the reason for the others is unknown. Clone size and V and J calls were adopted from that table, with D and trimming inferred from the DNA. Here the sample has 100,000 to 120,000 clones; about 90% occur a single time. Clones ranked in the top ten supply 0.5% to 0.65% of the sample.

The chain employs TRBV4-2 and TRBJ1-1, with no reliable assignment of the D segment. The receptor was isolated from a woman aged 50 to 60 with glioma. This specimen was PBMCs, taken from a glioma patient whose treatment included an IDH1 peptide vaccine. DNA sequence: TGTGCCAGCAGCCAAGGGCTGGGTAACACTGAAGCTTTCTTT. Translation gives CASSQGLGNTEAFF.